This TCR beta chain was identified in a study of cytomegalovirus exposure and HLA in healthy donors. Whole-study findings and limits: Follow-up analysis later connected one missense variant in DCLRE1C with trimming of TCR beta V- and J-genes. There was a cluster of highly shared sequence variants that was likely a sequencing artifact. The study labeled 164 TCR beta chains cytomegalovirus-associated.

For this clone: Antigen unknown.

This CDR3 comprises 13 residues. The germline V and J ends were trimmed by 3 bases and 13 bases, with 16 bases remaining between them. CDR1 SGHNT and CDR2 YYREEE come from the germline V gene (reference sequence). Vbeta (60) and Jbeta (13) primers were used in the PCR. The repertoire was sequenced with immunoSEQ multiplex PCR; TCRdb's copy has only in-frame clones and lacks some. The data show about 160,000 clones, about four fifths seen once. This TCR was recovered from a woman in her twenties or thirties in good health and CMV-seropositive. Sample: PBMCs. The chain has TRBV5-4 and TRBJ1-4; maybe TRBD1 (5 bases). Here the CDR3 DNA reads TGTGCCAGCAGCTCCCAAGAAAGGAGGGGACTGTTTTTT. This sequence encodes CASSSQERRGLFF.